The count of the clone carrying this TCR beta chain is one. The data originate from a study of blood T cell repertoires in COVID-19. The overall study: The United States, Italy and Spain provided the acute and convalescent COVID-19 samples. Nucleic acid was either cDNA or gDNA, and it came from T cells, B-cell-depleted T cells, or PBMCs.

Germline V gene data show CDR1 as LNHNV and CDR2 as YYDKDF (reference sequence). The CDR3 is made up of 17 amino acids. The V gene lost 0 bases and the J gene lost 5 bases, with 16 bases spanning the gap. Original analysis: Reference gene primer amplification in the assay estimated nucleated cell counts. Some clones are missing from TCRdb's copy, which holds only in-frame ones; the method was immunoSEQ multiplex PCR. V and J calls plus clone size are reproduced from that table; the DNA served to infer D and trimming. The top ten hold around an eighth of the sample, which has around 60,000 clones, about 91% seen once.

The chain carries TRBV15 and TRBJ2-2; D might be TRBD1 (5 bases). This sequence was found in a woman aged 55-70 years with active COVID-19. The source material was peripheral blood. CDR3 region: CATSRDRRQTATGELFF. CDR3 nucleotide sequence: TGTGCCACCAGCAGAGATAGACGACAGACGGCTACCGGGGAGCTGTTTTTT.